This T cell receptor (beta chain) stems from a study of regulatory T cells in long-lasting Graves disease. Time point denoted: newly diagnosed GD, antithyroid drugs for less than 3 months. RNA from PBMCs was the source of the TCR library. The CDR3 consists of 15 residues. Germline V gene lookup returns CDR1 SGHRS and CDR2 YFSETQ. The germline V and J ends were trimmed by 4 bases and 0 bases, with 10 bases remaining between them. The authors built TCR beta libraries using iRepertoire HTBI primers and Arm-PCR of CDR3 regions. In TCRdb, the multiplex PCR reads were re-called with MiXCR into one record per CDR3 protein. This sample has some 410,000 distinct CDR3 sequences, with roughly 17% found just once. The sample was also reused in another study, on T cells in Graves' hyperthyroidism and ophthalmopathy.

The sequenced sample was peripheral blood mononuclear cells (PBMCs), obtained at new diagnosis, from a patient treated with antithyroid drugs. The receptor was derived from a woman aged 30 to 39 with Graves disease. The gene calls are TRBV5-1 and TRBJ1-4; D gene uncertain. CDR3 amino acids: CASSRTPATNEKLFF. The CDR3 region has the DNA TGCGCCAGCAGCCGCACCCCAGCAACTAATGAAAAACTGTTTTTT.